One sample yielded the 8 T cell receptor beta chains listed below, sequenced in a study of Graves' ophthalmopathy and Graves' hyperthyroidism. Amplification of the TCR beta CDR3 regions used RNA transcripts (as template). RT-PCR in the first round used HTBI primers; a second-round multiplex PCR followed. TCRdb ran MiXCR on the multiplex PCR reads and lists one entry per CDR3 protein. The sample has 150,000 to 200,000 distinct CDR3 sequences, 39% seen once. Sequencing was carried out using peripheral blood. These TCRs come from a young man with Graves' ophthalmopathy.

In its sample, this clonotype was seen many times. The chain employs TRBV30 and TRBJ1-6; perhaps TRBD1 as D (5 bases). Trimming removed 1 base at V and 10 bases at J, with 20 bases between. CDR1 and CDR2 (germline): GTSNPN, SVGIG (reference sequence). The CDR3 has 16 amino acids. Here the CDR3 DNA reads TGTGCCTGGAGTGCCCGACCCGGGACGGTTGGCTCACCCCTCCACTTT. This gives the protein CAWSARPGTVGSPLHF.

V and J are TRBV13 and TRBJ1-5; TRBD1 might be the D (6 bases). The length of the CDR3 is 12 residues. The ends were cut back, 5 bases at V and 9 bases at J, with 11 bases in the middle. The germline V gene has CDR1 PRHDT and CDR2 FYEKMQ (reference sequence). DNA of the CDR3: TGTGCCAGCAGCCCCCAGGGGCGGCCCCAGCATTTT. This codes for CASSPQGRPQHF.

This chain links TRBV30 with TRBJ1-2, with 7 positions matching TRBD1. The CDR3 is 13 amino acids. With 1 base clipped from V and 4 bases from J, the junction kept 3 bases outside the gene matches. Germline CDR1 GTSNPN, CDR2 SVGIG (reference sequence). The CDR3 loop is CAWSEDRVYGYTF. The CDR3 nucleotides read TGTGCCTGGAGTGAAGACAGGGTCTATGGCTACACCTTC.

This clonotype appeared many times. The DNA is omitted, as the CDR3 cannot be located on it reliably, and the CDR3 follows TCRdb's listing. The chain combines TRBV6-2 or TRBV6-3 with TRBJ2-2; the table names TRBD1, a call not compared with the DNA. Germline CDR1 is MNHEY and CDR2 is SVGEGT. Including both end residues, the CDR3 is 17 amino acids long. This CDR3 reads CASSLDKAWKNTGELFF.

This clonotype was seen ten or more times. The CDR3 loop reads CASSYSFTQETQYF. Here the CDR3 DNA reads TGTGCCAGCAGTTACTCTTTTACTCAAGAGACCCAGTACTTC. The chain recombines TRBV6-5 with TRBJ2-5; D remains unclear. V shed 0 bases and J shed 2 bases, with 7 bases lying between them. This CDR3 is 14 amino acids long. CDR1 and CDR2 (germline): MNHEY, SVGAGI.

This clonotype was detected many times. The chain uses TRBV5-1 and TRBJ1-5; D perhaps matches TRBD1 (5 bases). CDR1 is SGHRS, CDR2 YFSETQ, per germline. The V and J ends lost 2 bases and 5 bases respectively, with 11 bases between them. The length of the CDR3 is 14 residues. CDR3 coding DNA: TGCGCCAGCAGCTTTAACCCGGGGGATCAGCCCCAGCATTTT. It is translated as CASSFNPGDQPQHF.

The V call is TRBV20-1, the J call TRBJ2-5, with 8 bases aligning to TRBD2. Germline V gene sequence: CDR1 DFQATT, CDR2 SNEGSKA (reference sequence). V was pared by 6 bases and J by 6 bases, with 9 bases of the junction left unmatched. The CDR3 is 13 residues long. In nucleotides, the CDR3 is TGCAGTGCCGTACCCGGGGGGGCCAAGACCCAGTACTTC. It is translated as CSAVPGGAKTQYF.

This clonotype was detected a few times. The genes are TRBV11-2 and TRBJ2-7; 8 nucleotides line up with TRBD1. The CDR3 totals 13 residues. Germline CDR1 reads SGHAT; CDR2 reads FQNNGV. The J segment lost 9 bases and the V segment lost 3 bases, leaving 7 bases of the junction unmatched. The CDR3 bases are TGTGCCAGCAGCTTGACAGGGGTAGTTACGCAGTACTTC. Translated: CASSLTGVVTQYF.